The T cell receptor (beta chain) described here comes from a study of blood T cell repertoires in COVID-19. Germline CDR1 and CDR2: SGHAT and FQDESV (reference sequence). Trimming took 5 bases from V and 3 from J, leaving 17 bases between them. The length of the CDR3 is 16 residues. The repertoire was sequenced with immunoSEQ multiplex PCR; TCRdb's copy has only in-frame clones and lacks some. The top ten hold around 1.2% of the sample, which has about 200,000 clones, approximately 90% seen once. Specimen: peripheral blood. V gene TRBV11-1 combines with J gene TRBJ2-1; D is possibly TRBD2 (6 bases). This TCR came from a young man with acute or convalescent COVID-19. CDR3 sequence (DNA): TGTGCCAGCAGCCTTGTCCGGGACTCAAACTACAATGAGCAGTTCTTC. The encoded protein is CASSLVRDSNYNEQFF.